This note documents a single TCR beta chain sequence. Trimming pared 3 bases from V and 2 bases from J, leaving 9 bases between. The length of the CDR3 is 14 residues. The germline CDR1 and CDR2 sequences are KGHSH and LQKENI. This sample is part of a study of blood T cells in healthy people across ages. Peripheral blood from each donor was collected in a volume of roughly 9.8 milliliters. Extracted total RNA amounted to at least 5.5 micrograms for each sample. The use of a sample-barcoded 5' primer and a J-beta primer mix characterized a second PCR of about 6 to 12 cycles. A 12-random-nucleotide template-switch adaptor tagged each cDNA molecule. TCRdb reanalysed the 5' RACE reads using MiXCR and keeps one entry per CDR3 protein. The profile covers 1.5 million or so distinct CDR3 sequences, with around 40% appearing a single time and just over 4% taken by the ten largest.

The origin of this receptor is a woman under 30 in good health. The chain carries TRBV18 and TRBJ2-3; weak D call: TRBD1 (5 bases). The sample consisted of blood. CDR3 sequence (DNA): TGTGCCAGCTCACCGTGGGGCACCACAGATACGCAGTATTTT. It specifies CASSPWGTTDTQYF.